The rows below give T cell receptor beta chains drawn from one sample of a study of identical twins. Via MiXCR, TCRdb re-called the 5' RACE reads, giving one row per CDR3 protein. The table has some 460,000 distinct CDR3 sequences, approximately 14% seen once. These same data were also listed under a study on yellow fever vaccine responses in identical twins.

Material: CD4+ T cells sorted from blood. These receptors were collected from a woman aged 18-29 years in good health. Each CDR3 is given with its conserved first and last residue. The order of the fields is V gene, J gene, D gene, clone size, CDR3 protein, CDR3 DNA. A D gene is named only where the DNA matches it firmly. Clone size is stated in some rows and not others, as once, few, many or a class when expanded.

>TRBV4-2|TRBJ2-2|TRBD2|few
CASSQGPSGRNTGELFF
TGTGCCAGCAGCCAAGGGCCTAGCGGGCGGAACACCGGGGAGCTGTTTTTT
>TRBV6-5|TRBJ2-2|.|few
CASSYFGLGTGELFF
TGTGCCAGCAGTTACTTTGGCCTGGGCACCGGGGAGCTGTTTTTT
>TRBV12-3/TRBV12-4|TRBJ2-3|.|many
CASRGPLSTDTQYF
TGTGCCAGCAGGGGCCCCTTGAGCACAGATACGCAGTATTTT
>TRBV6-1|TRBJ2-2|.|many
CASSGYTGELFF
TGTGCCAGCAGTGGATACACCGGGGAGCTGTTTTTT
>TRBV11-2|TRBJ2-5|.|few
CASSFVQLSRGQETQYF
TGTGCCAGCAGCTTCGTCCAATTGAGCCGGGGACAAGAGACCCAGTACTTC
>TRBV6-5|TRBJ1-3|.|.
CASSYGQGRDTIYF
TGTGCCAGCAGTTACGGGCAGGGGCGGGACACCATATATTTT
>TRBV2|TRBJ2-5|.|few
CASSARRIAYQETQYF
TGTGCCAGCAGTGCTCGGAGAATCGCCTACCAAGAGACCCAGTACTTC
>TRBV28|TRBJ1-1|.|few
CASSTQFLNLEAFF
TGTGCCAGCAGCACCCAATTTTTAAATCTGGAAGCTTTCTTT
>TRBV11-2|TRBJ1-1|TRBD1|.
CASSVRTGATEAFF
TGTGCCAGCAGCGTTAGGACAGGGGCTACTGAAGCTTTCTTT
>TRBV6-5|TRBJ2-7|.|few
CASSSVAGSSYEQYF
TGTGCCAGCAGTTCTGTTGCGGGAAGCTCCTACGAGCAGTACTTC
>TRBV11-2|TRBJ2-1|TRBD1|few
CASSAGQGGYNEQFF
TGTGCCAGCAGCGCCGGACAGGGAGGTTACAATGAGCAGTTCTTC
>TRBV7-3|TRBJ2-1|.|.
CASSSSGGSNEQFF
TGTGCCAGCAGCTCCTCCGGAGGTTCGAATGAGCAGTTCTTC
>TRBV12-3/TRBV12-4|TRBJ1-6|TRBD1|.
CASSSLLQGPLHF
TGTGCCAGCAGTTCACTTCTACAGGGGCCCCTCCACTTT
>TRBV6-1|TRBJ1-5|.|many
CASSVGDSNQPQHF
TGTGCCAGCAGTGTAGGGGATAGCAATCAGCCCCAGCATTTT
>TRBV9|TRBJ2-2|.|.
CASSGQFTGELFF
TGTGCCAGCAGCGGACAGTTCACCGGGGAGCTGTTTTTT
>TRBV12-3/TRBV12-4|TRBJ2-5|TRBD1|many
CASSRQGQETQYF
TGTGCCAGCAGTCGACAGGGGCAAGAGACCCAGTACTTC
>TRBV20-1|TRBJ2-3|.|.
CSASLGGTDTQYF
TGCAGTGCTAGTCTGGGTGGAACAGATACGCAGTATTTT
>TRBV24-1|TRBJ2-7|TRBD2|many
CATSDLTLSGTYEQYF
TGTGCCACCAGTGATTTGACTTTAAGCGGGACCTACGAGCAGTACTTC
>TRBV12-3/TRBV12-4|TRBJ2-3|.|many
CASSRTDTQYF
TGTGCCAGCAGCCGCACAGATACGCAGTATTTT
>TRBV6-5|TRBJ2-3|TRBD1|.
CASSYPGQGADTQYF
TGTGCCAGCAGTTACCCGGGACAGGGGGCAGATACGCAGTATTTT
>TRBV5-1|TRBJ2-7|TRBD2|few
CASSLGGGKDYEQYF
TGCGCCAGCAGCTTGGGGGGGGGAAAGGACTACGAGCAGTACTTC
>TRBV6-1|TRBJ2-7|.|.
CASTTGTPMGEQYF
TGTGCCAGCACCACCGGGACACCCATGGGCGAGCAGTACTTC
>TRBV23-1|TRBJ2-5|TRBD1|.
CASSQSNQANRGETQYF
TGCGCCAGCAGTCAATCGAACCAGGCGAACAGGGGGGAGACCCAGTACTTC
>TRBV10-3|TRBJ2-3|.|many
CSAPYGGPSTDTQYF
TGTTCCGCTCCTTACGGGGGTCCTAGCACAGATACGCAGTATTTT
>TRBV19|TRBJ2-2|TRBD2|.
CASSIVSSGANTGELFF
TGTGCCAGTAGTATAGTTTCTAGCGGGGCGAACACCGGGGAGCTGTTTTTT
>TRBV4-1|TRBJ2-4|TRBD2|few
CASSQAPSGKKNIQYF
TGCGCCAGCAGCCAAGCTCCTAGCGGGAAAAAAAACATTCAGTACTTC
>TRBV29-1|TRBJ2-1|TRBD1|.
CSGEGQAYNEQFF
TGCAGCGGCGAAGGACAGGCCTACAATGAGCAGTTCTTC
>TRBV6-1|TRBJ2-7|TRBD1|few
CASRQTGASSYEQYF
TGTGCCAGCAGACAAACAGGGGCGAGCTCCTACGAGCAGTACTTC
>TRBV7-2|TRBJ2-5|TRBD2|.
CASTAGSYQETQYF
TGTGCCAGTACAGCGGGGTCGTACCAAGAGACCCAGTACTTC
>TRBV20-1|TRBJ2-7|.|few
CSARDQGIRYEQYF
TGCAGTGCTAGAGACCAGGGGATTCGCTACGAGCAGTACTTC
>TRBV20-1|TRBJ2-1|.|.
CSARDTQGTSEQFF
TGCAGTGCTAGAGATACACAGGGAACAAGTGAGCAGTTCTTC
>TRBV7-9|TRBJ2-1|TRBD1|few
CASTGQGAVEQFF
TGTGCCAGCACCGGACAGGGGGCGGTTGAGCAGTTCTTC
>TRBV29-1|TRBJ2-3|TRBD1|.
CSVRHTLDRVATDTQYF
TGCAGCGTCCGCCACACCTTGGACAGGGTCGCCACAGATACGCAGTATTTT